The text below deals with one T cell receptor beta chain. This sample is part of a study of control samples from healthy donors and cancer patients. Method: immunoSEQ multiplex PCR; TCRdb's copy keeps in-frame clones and lacks some. The sample lists 150,000 to 200,000 clones, roughly 90% seen once, with approximately 12% in the top ten. The CDR3 loop spans 12 amino acids. The germline CDR1 and CDR2 sequences are SGDLS and YYNGEE. V lost 3 bases, J lost 7 bases, and 8 bases lay in between. This receptor was obtained from a young man in good health. The material sequenced was blood. V usage is TRBV9 and J usage is TRBJ1-5, with unresolved D. CDR3 nucleotide sequence: TGTGCCAGCAGCGCCCGCCCGCAGCCCCAGCATTTT. The encoded protein is CASSARPQPQHF.